This TCR beta chain was retrieved from a study of CD8+ T cells in alopecia areata. Extracted RNA was reverse transcribed, and the resulting cDNA served as sequencing template. Profiled with immunoSEQ multiplex PCR; TCRdb holds only in-frame clones, not every one. The data hold some 180,000 clones, with roughly three fifths observed a single time. The CDR3 runs to 16 residues. Per the germline V gene, CDR1 is SGHNT and CDR2 is YYREEE (reference sequence). V was trimmed by 4 bases and J by 2 bases, leaving 17 bases between them. The chain has TRBV5-4 and TRBJ2-3; D may be TRBD1 (5 bases). Sequencing was done on a sample of CD8+ T cells sorted from blood. This clonotype was sampled from a human donor in good health. CDR3: CASSQGATGPTDTQYF. The CDR3, as DNA: TGTGCCAGCAGCCAGGGTGCAACGGGCCCCACAGATACGCAGTATTTT.